This T cell receptor (beta chain) stems from a study of cytomegalovirus exposure and HLA in healthy donors. J gave up 7 bases and V 1 base, and 8 bases lay outside the gene matches. Germline lookup yields CDR1 SNHLY and CDR2 FYNNEI. The CDR3 runs 15 residues. This clone was seen a handful of times. Its antigen remains unidentified. Researchers ran the PCR with 60 Vbeta and 13 Jbeta primers. The assay was immunoSEQ multiplex PCR, and TCRdb's table has in-frame clones only and misses some. The table shows approximately 160,000 clones, with roughly 71% occurring only once. Despite likely unrecorded immune exposures, the donors were nominally healthy at the time of sampling. Findings and caveats of the study: Presence/absence analyses supposed approximately even sequencing depth among donors. Common viral pathogens seemed to be connected with several of the most significant clusters, according to a later analysis. Most likely, a cluster of highly shared sequence variants arose as a sequencing artifact.

Sequencing was done on a sample of PBMCs. This chain links TRBV2 with TRBJ1-2, with TRBD1 matching over 8 bases. The origin of this receptor is a woman between 50 and 59 years old in good health and CMV-seropositive. The CDR3 region is CASSEGYRGSGGYTF. CDR3 nucleotide sequence: TGTGCCAGCAGTGAAGGTTACAGGGGGAGCGGTGGCTACACCTTC.